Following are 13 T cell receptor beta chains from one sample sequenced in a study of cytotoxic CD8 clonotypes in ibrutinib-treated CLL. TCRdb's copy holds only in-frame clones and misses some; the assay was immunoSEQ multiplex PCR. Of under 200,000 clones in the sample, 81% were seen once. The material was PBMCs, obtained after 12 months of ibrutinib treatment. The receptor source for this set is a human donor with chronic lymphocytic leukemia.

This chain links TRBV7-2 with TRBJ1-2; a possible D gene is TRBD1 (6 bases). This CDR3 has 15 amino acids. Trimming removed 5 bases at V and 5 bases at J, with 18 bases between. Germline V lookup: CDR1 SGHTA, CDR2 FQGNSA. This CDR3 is CASSPTGGAPYGYTF. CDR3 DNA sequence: TGTGCCAGCAGCCCGACCGGGGGGGCCCCATATGGCTACACCTTC.

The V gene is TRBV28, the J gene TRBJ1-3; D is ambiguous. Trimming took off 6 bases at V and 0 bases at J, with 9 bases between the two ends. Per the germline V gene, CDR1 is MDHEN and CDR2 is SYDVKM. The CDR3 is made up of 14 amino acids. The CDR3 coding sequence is TGTGCCAGCAGCCCAAAGGGCTCTGGAAACACCATATATTTT. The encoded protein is CASSPKGSGNTIYF.

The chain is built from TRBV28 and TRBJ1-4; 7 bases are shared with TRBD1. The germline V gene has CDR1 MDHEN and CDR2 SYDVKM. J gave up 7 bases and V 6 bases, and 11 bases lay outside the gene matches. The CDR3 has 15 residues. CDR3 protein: CASSTNRGRREKLFF. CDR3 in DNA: TGTGCCAGCAGCACGAACAGGGGACGTCGTGAAAAACTGTTTTTT. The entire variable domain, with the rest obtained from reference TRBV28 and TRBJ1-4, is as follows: DVKVTQSSRYLVKRTGEKVFLECVQDMDHENMFWYRQDPGLGLRLIYFSYDVKMKEKGDIPEGYSVSREKKERFSLILESASTNQTSMYLCASSTNRGRREKLFFGSGTQLSVL.

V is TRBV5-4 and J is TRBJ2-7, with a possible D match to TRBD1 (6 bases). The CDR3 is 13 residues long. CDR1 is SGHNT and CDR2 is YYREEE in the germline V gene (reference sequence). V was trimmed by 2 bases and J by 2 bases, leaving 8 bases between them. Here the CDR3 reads CASSFGQPYEQYF. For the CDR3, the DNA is TGTGCCAGCAGCTTTGGACAGCCCTACGAGCAGTACTTC.

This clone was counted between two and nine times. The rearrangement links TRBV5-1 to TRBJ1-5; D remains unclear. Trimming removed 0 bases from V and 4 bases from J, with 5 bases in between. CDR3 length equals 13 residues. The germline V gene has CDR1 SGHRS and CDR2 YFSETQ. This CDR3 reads CASSLAPNQPQHF. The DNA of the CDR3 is TGCGCCAGCAGCTTGGCGCCAAATCAGCCCCAGCATTTT.

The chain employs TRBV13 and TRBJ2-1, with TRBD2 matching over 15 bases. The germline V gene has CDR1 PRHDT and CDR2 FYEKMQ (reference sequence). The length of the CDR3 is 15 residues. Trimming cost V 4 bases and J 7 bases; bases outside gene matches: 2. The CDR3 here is CASSYGTSGRNEQFF. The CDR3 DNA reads TGTGCCAGCAGCTACGGGACTAGCGGGAGGAATGAGCAGTTCTTC.

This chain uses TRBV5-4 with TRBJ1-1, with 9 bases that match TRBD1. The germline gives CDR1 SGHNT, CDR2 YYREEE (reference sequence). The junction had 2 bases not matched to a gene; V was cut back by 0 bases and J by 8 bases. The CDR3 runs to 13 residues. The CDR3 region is CASSLGGTGEAFF. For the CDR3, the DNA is TGTGCCAGCAGCTTGGGCGGGACAGGGGAAGCTTTCTTT.

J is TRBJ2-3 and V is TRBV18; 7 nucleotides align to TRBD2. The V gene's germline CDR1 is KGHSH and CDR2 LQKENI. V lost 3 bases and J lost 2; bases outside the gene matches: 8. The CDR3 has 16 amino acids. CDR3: CASSPPQGGYTDTQYF. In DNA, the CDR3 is TGTGCCAGCTCACCCCCTCAGGGAGGGTACACAGATACGCAGTATTTT.

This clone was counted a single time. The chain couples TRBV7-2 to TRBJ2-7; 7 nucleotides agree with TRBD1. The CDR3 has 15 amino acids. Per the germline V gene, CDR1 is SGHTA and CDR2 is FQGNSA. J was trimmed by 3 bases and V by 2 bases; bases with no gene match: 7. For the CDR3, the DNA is TGTGCCAGCAGCTTACCACAGGGGCTCCGCTACGAGCAGTACTTC. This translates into CASSLPQGLRYEQYF.

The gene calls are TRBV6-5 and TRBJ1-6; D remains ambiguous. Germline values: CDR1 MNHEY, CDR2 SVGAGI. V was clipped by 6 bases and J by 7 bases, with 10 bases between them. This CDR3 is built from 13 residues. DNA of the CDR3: TGTGCCAGCAGCTTGACATGGAATTCACCCCTCCACTTT. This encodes CASSLTWNSPLHF.

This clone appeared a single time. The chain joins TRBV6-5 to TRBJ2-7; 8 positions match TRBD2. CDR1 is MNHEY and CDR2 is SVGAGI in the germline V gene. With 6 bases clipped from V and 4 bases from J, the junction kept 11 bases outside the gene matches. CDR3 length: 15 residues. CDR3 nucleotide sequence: TGTGCCAGCAGCCCTAGCGGGCGGGCGTCTTACGAGCAGTACTTC. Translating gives CASSPSGRASYEQYF.

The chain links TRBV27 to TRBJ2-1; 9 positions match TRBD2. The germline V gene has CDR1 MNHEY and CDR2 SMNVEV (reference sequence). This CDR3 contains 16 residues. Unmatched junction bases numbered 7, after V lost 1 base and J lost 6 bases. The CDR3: CASSLFRGRAVNEQFF. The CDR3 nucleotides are TGTGCCAGCAGTTTATTCCGCGGGAGGGCTGTCAATGAGCAGTTCTTC.

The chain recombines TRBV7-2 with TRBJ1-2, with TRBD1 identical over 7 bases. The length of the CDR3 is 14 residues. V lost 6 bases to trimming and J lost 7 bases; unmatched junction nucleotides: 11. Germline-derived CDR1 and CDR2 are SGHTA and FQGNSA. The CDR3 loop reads CASRGSETGFGYTF. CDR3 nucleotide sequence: TGTGCCAGCAGAGGATCCGAGACAGGGTTTGGCTACACCTTC.